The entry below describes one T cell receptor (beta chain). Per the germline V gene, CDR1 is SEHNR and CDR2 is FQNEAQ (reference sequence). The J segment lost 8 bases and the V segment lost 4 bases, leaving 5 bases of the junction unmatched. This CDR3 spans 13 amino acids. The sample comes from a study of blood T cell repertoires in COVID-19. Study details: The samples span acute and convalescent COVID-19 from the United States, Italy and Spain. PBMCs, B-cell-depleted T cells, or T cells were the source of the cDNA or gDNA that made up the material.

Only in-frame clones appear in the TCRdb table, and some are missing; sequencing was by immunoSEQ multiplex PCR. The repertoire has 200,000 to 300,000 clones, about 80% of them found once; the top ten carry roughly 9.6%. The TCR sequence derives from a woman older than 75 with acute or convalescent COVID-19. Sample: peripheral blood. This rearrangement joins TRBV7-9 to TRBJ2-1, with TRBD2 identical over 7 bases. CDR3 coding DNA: TGTGCCAGCAGCTCCCCGACTAGCCATGAGCAGTTCTTC. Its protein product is CASSSPTSHEQFF. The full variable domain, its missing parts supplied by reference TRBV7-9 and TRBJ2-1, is DTGVSQNPRHKITKRGQNVTFRCDPISEHNRLYWYRQTLGQGPEFLTYFQNEAQLEKSRLLSDRFSAERPKGSFSTLEIQRTEQGDSAMYLCASSSPTSHEQFFGPGTRLTVL.